This note documents a single T cell receptor beta chain sequence. The V and J ends lost 1 base and 9 bases respectively, with 10 bases between them. Germline lookup yields CDR1 SGHDN and CDR2 FVKESK. The CDR3 totals 14 residues. The source of the sample is a study of blood T cell repertoires in COVID-19. On the study more broadly: PBMCs, B-cell-depleted T cells, or T cells were the source of the cDNA or gDNA that made up the material.

In the original workflow: By means of reference gene primer amplification, nucleated cell counts were estimated. Sequencing used immunoSEQ multiplex PCR; TCRdb keeps in-frame clones, though not all of them. The DNA was the basis for D and trimming; V, J and clone size are from that table. This sample has around 200,000 clones, with around 84% found just once. The TCR comes from a man older than 75 with acute or convalescent COVID-19. The chain joins TRBV14 to TRBJ1-6; D remains ambiguous. Sequencing input: peripheral blood. The CDR3 DNA follows: TGTGCCAGCAGCCAAGTAGCGCCGGTTTCACCCCTCCACTTT. Protein sequence: CASSQVAPVSPLHF. Using reference TRBV14 and TRBJ1-6 for the parts outside the CDR3, the full variable domain is EAGVTQFPSHSVIEKGQTVTLRCDPISGHDNLYWYRRVMGKEIKFLLHFVKESKQDESGMPNNRFLAERTGGTYSTLKVQPAELEDSGVYFCASSQVAPVSPLHFGNGTRLTVT.